The 12 T cell receptor beta chains presented below share a single source sample, sequenced in a study of spatial heterogeneity in lung cancer (dated by TCRdb to about 2019). The time point label, as the study defines it: sample taken at primary tumor resection. Receptors were amplified or captured by 5' RACE. This sample was sequenced with a NextSeq 500. The public reads were reanalyzed by TCRdb: fastp trimming at Q25, MiXCR alignment, in-frame beta chains only. Under each unique CDR3 protein, matching rows form one entry showing the most common genes and DNA. The sample records 40,000 to 55,000 distinct CDR3 sequences, over 6.5% of which are singletons. Around two fifths of the sample rests with the top ten. The sequencing here drew on PBMCs, taken at surgery. The origin of the receptors is a female donor with early-stage non-small cell lung cancer.

This clonotype was found a few times. The V and J genes are TRBV7-9 and TRBJ2-3, with 10 bases fitting TRBD1. V lost 3 bases to trimming and J lost 3 bases; unmatched junction nucleotides: 3. The CDR3 is made up of 15 amino acids. The germline gives CDR1 SEHNR, CDR2 FQNEAQ (reference sequence). CDR3 nucleotides: TGTGCCAGCAGCTTCGGGGGACAGGGGACAGATACGCAGTATTTT. Its translation is CASSFGGQGTDTQYF. Drawing the rest from reference TRBV7-9 and TRBJ2-3, the complete variable domain is DTGVSQNPRHKITKRGQNVTFRCDPISEHNRLYWYRQTLGQGPEFLTYFQNEAQLEKSRLLSDRFSAERPKGSFSTLEIQRTEQGDSAMYLCASSFGGQGTDTQYFGPGTRLTVL.

The chain links TRBV4-1 to TRBJ2-2; D uncertain. This CDR3 comprises 16 residues. Per germline, CDR1 MGHRA and CDR2 YSYEKL. V lost 2 bases, J lost 0 bases, and 10 bases lay in between. The CDR3 sequence: CASSQQIGSNTGELFF. CDR3 DNA sequence: TGCGCCAGCAGCCAACAAATAGGCTCGAACACCGGGGAGCTGTTTTTT.

This clonotype was observed many times. The rearrangement joins TRBV5-1 to TRBJ2-2; a weak D match, TRBD2 (5 bases). The CDR3 consists of 14 residues. Germline lookup yields CDR1 SGHRS and CDR2 YFSETQ. The germline V and J ends were trimmed by 2 bases and 6 bases, with 11 bases remaining between them. CDR3 coding DNA: TGCGCCAGCAGCTTTGAGGGAATCGCCGGGGAGCTGTTTTTT. Protein product: CASSFEGIAGELFF.

The chain is built from TRBV6-1 and TRBJ2-5; 7 bases are a match to TRBD1. Germline loops: CDR1 MNHNS, CDR2 SASEGT. Trimming removed 4 bases from V and 5 bases from J; junction bases left unmatched: 7. The CDR3 is 14 residues long. CDR3 protein: CASSANRGRETQYF. The CDR3 nucleotides are TGTGCCAGCAGTGCAAACAGGGGCAGGGAGACCCAGTACTTC.

The chain combines TRBV5-6 with TRBJ2-2; D possibly corresponds to TRBD1 (6 bases). The CDR3 spans 14 residues. CDR1 and CDR2 from the germline V gene are SGHDT and YYEEEE. V was clipped by 2 bases and J by 1 base, with 6 bases between them. The DNA of the CDR3 is TGTGCCAGCAGCTTACAGGGGAACACCGGGGAGCTGTTTTTT. It codes for CASSLQGNTGELFF. Full variable domain (missing parts from reference TRBV5-6 and TRBJ2-2): DAGVTQSPTHLIKTRGQQVTLRCSPKSGHDTVSWYQQALGQGPQFIFQYYEEEERQRGNFPDRFSGHQFPNYSSELNVNALLLGDSALYLCASSLQGNTGELFFGEGSRLTVL.

This clonotype has more than one count but fewer than ten. This sequence joins TRBV7-3 and TRBJ2-3; D is perhaps TRBD2 (6 bases). Germline V gene lookup returns CDR1 SGHTA and CDR2 FQGTGA. The CDR3 covers 14 residues. The germline V and J ends were trimmed by 4 bases and 1 base, with 9 bases remaining between them. As DNA, the CDR3 is TGTGCCAGCAGCTCGGGACTCCGCACAGATACGCAGTATTTT. Its protein product is CASSSGLRTDTQYF.

This clonotype was recorded many times. The chain recombines TRBV4-1 with TRBJ2-6, with 8 bases fitting TRBD1. Germline trimming cut 0 bases from V and 2 bases from J; bases unmatched to any gene: 9. This CDR3 has 19 residues. Germline CDR1 is MGHRA and CDR2 is YSYEKL. Here the CDR3 reads CASSQDPDRVLAGANVLTF. The CDR3 DNA is TGCGCCAGCAGCCAAGATCCGGACAGGGTGCTAGCTGGGGCCAACGTCCTGACTTTC.

This clonotype turned up a few times. This sequence joins TRBV30 and TRBJ2-7; 11 bases are shared with TRBD2. Per germline, CDR1 GTSNPN and CDR2 SVGIG (reference sequence). CDR3 length equals 12 residues. Trimming took 8 bases from V and 3 from J; bases not matched to a gene: 3. CDR3 sequence: CARSGGDYEQYF. CDR3 in DNA: TGTGCCCGTAGCGGGGGGGACTACGAGCAGTACTTC.

This sequence joins TRBV11-2 and TRBJ2-7; D remains ambiguous. The germline V gene encodes CDR1 SGHAT and CDR2 FQNNGV. Trimming pared 0 bases from V and 3 bases from J, leaving 9 bases between. The CDR3 totals 14 residues. In DNA, the CDR3 is TGTGCCAGCAGCTTAGAGGTGGATTTCTACGAGCAGTACTTC. It specifies CASSLEVDFYEQYF.

This clonotype was recorded a few times. V is TRBV6-6 and J is TRBJ1-1; D remains unclear. The germline V and J ends were trimmed by 7 bases and 4 bases, with 13 bases remaining between them. Germline V gene sequence: CDR1 MNHNY, CDR2 SVGAGI (reference sequence). CDR3 length: 13 residues. As DNA, the CDR3 is TGTGCCAGCAAAGACCGGGCCCCCACTGAAGCTTTCTTT. Amino acids: CASKDRAPTEAFF.

The chain combines TRBV2 with TRBJ2-1; D ambiguous. CDR1 is SNHLY, CDR2 FYNNEI, per germline. This CDR3 region has 12 residues. V was shortened by 5 bases and J by 8 bases, with 10 bases between the two germline ends. The CDR3 bases are TGTGCCAGCAGTTCCATCGGTTATGAGCAGTTCTTC. Amino acids: CASSSIGYEQFF.

This clonotype was seen a handful of times. The chain couples TRBV7-8 to TRBJ2-4; D unclear. Trimming removed 4 bases at V and 2 bases at J, with 15 bases between. Germline V CDR1 and CDR2: SGHVS, FQNEAQ. CDR3 size: 16 residues. CDR3 in amino acids: CASSSFATTSKNIQYF. The CDR3 region has the DNA TGTGCCAGCAGCTCCTTCGCGACAACGTCCAAAAACATTCAGTACTTC.